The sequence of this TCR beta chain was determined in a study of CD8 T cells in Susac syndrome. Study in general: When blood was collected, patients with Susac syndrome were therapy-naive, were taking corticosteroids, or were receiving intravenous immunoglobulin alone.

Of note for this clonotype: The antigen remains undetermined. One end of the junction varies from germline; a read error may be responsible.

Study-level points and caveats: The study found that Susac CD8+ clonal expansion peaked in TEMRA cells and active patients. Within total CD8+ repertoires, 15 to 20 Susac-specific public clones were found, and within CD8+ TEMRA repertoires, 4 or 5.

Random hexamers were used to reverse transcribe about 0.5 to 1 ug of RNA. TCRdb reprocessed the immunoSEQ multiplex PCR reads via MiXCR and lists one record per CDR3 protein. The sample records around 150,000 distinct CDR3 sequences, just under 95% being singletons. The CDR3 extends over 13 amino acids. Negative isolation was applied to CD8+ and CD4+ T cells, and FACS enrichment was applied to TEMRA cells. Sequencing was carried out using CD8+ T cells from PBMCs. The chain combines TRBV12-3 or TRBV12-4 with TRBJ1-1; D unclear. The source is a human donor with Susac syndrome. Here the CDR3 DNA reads TGTGCCAGCATCCCCGACCAGAACTCTGAAGCTTTCTTT. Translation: CASIPDQNSEAFF.